This T cell receptor beta chain was sequenced during a study of shared clonotypes between healthy human individuals. Generated by immunoSEQ multiplex PCR, the TCRdb table keeps only in-frame clones and is missing some. The repertoire consists of millions of clones, with more than 85% occurring once and the leading ten covering under 0.45%. CDR3 length: 14 amino acids. Germline CDR1 reads SQVTM; CDR2 reads ANQGSEA. Deletions cut 8 bases from V and 2 bases from J, with 17 bases between. The sequenced material came from naive CD4+ T cells from PBMCs. Sample subset: CD45RA+ positively selected. The receptor was isolated from a man younger than 35 in good health. Some clones in this sample may be carry-over from other donors' samples. V gene TRBV29-1 combines with J gene TRBJ2-3; D possibly corresponds to TRBD2 (5 bases). In DNA, the CDR3 is TGCAGCCATGCCAGCGGAACACCCACAGATACGCAGTATTTT. Encoded protein: CSHASGTPTDTQYF.